Below, 23 T cell receptor beta chains from the same sample are listed, as sequenced in a study of regulatory T cells in long-lasting Graves disease. To make TCR beta libraries, researchers used iRepertoire HTBI primers and Arm-PCR of CDR3 regions. Via MiXCR, TCRdb re-called the multiplex PCR reads, giving one row per CDR3 protein. The sample shows 450,000 to 600,000 distinct CDR3 sequences, roughly 17% of them seen only once. Time point in this sample: newly diagnosed GD, antithyroid drugs for less than 3 months. Following extraction of RNA from PBMCs, that RNA was used to make the TCR library. In addition, the sample was reused for a study of T cells in Graves' hyperthyroidism and ophthalmopathy.

The source was peripheral blood mononuclear cells (PBMCs), collected at new diagnosis, from a patient treated with antithyroid drugs. Every receptor here comes from a man in his forties with Graves disease.

This clonotype came up many times. The V and J genes are TRBV19 and TRBJ1-1, with D possibly matching TRBD1 (5 bases). Germline loops: CDR1 LNHDA, CDR2 SQIVND (reference sequence). The CDR3 runs 14 residues. Trimming took 2 bases from V and 0 from J, leaving 7 bases between them. DNA for the CDR3: TGTGCCAGTAGTATACCGGGGCTGAACACTGAAGCTTTCTTT. Translated, it gives CASSIPGLNTEAFF.

The chain uses TRBV24-1 and TRBJ2-7, with TRBD1 matching 8 bases. This CDR3 has 17 residues. Germline CDR1 and CDR2: KGHDR and SFDVKD. V lost 8 bases, J lost 4 bases, and 18 bases stayed unmatched. The CDR3 DNA follows: TGTGCCACCATTCGGCGGACAGGGAAGAGTGGGTTTTACGAGCAGTACTTC. This encodes CATIRRTGKSGFYEQYF.

The chain links TRBV19 to TRBJ2-2, with D possibly being TRBD2 (6 bases). Looked up from germline, CDR1 is LNHDA and CDR2 is SQIVND (reference sequence). The V end lost 8 bases, the J end lost 5 bases, and 15 bases lay between the germline ends. This CDR3 comprises 14 residues. CDR3 loop: CASAGPRGTGELFF. Written as DNA, the CDR3 is TGTGCCAGTGCGGGCCCTCGGGGGACCGGGGAGCTGTTTTTT.

In its sample, this clonotype was seen many times. The CDR3 sequence is CASSPNTDRALHF. CDR3 DNA sequence: TGTGCCAGCAGCCCTAACACGGATCGGGCCCTCCACTTT. The gene calls are TRBV11-3 and TRBJ1-6; D is unclear. Germline CDR1 is SGHNT and CDR2 is YENEEA. CDR3 length equals 13 residues. V was trimmed by 5 bases and J by 14 bases, leaving 16 bases between them.

This clonotype was observed a few times. The chain employs TRBV7-2 and TRBJ1-5, with D possibly being TRBD1 (6 bases). The CDR3 covers 15 residues. Per the germline V gene, CDR1 is SGHTA and CDR2 is FQGNSA. V gave up 1 base and J gave up 3 bases, with 10 bases separating them. The DNA of the CDR3 is TGTGCCAGCAGCTTAGGGGCAGGGGCCAATCAGCCCCAGCATTTT. It specifies CASSLGAGANQPQHF.

DNA for the CDR3: TGCGCCAGCAGCTATCAGGGTGACAATTCACCCCTCCACTTT. It translates to CASSYQGDNSPLHF. The V gene is TRBV5-1, the J gene TRBJ1-6; D might be TRBD1 (5 bases). Germline V CDR1 and CDR2: SGHRS, YFSETQ. V dropped 3 bases and J dropped 7 bases, with 11 bases sitting between them. The CDR3 has 14 residues.

At least ten counts were recorded for this clonotype. The chain uses TRBV28 and TRBJ1-1; the D gene is possibly TRBD1 (6 bases). The CDR3 spans 15 residues. Looked up from germline, CDR1 is MDHEN and CDR2 is SYDVKM. The V and J ends lost 4 bases and 4 bases respectively, with 16 bases between them. The CDR3 DNA follows: TGTGCCAGCAGTTCCCTTAGGGGGATTGGCACTGAAGCTTTCTTT. Translation gives CASSSLRGIGTEAFF.

V gene TRBV24-1 combines with J gene TRBJ2-2; a possible D gene is TRBD2 (6 bases). There are 18 residues in the CDR3. The V end lost 3 bases, the J end lost 1 base, and 17 bases lay between the germline ends. CDR1 is KGHDR and CDR2 is SFDVKD in the germline V gene. In DNA, the CDR3 is TGTGCCACCAGTGATCCCCTCGGGGACTGGATGAACACCGGGGAGCTGTTTTTT. Amino acids: CATSDPLGDWMNTGELFF.

Worth noting for this clonotype: This may be a read error: a much more frequent sequence differs by one nucleotide. The rearrangement joins TRBV11-2 to TRBJ1-1; D gene uncertain. CDR3 length equals 12 residues. Germline CDR1 SGHAT, CDR2 FQNNGV. The CDR3 nucleotides are TGTGCCAGCAGCTTCGGCAACACTGAAGCTTCCTTT. Protein product: CASSFGNTEASF.

This chain links TRBV27 with TRBJ2-1, with 9 bases matching TRBD2. The junction had 6 bases not matched to a gene; V was cut back by 5 bases and J by 1 base. The V gene's germline CDR1 is MNHEY and CDR2 SMNVEV (reference sequence). The CDR3 covers 16 residues. The CDR3 spells CASSLIAGASYNEQFF. The CDR3 DNA sequence: TGTGCCAGCAGTCTTATAGCGGGAGCGTCCTACAATGAGCAGTTCTTC.

This clonotype was recorded many times. This chain links TRBV3-1 with TRBJ1-1; a weak D match, TRBD1 (6 bases). The V and J ends lost 4 bases and 8 bases respectively, with 8 bases between them. The germline V gene encodes CDR1 LGHDT and CDR2 YNNKEL (reference sequence). CDR3 length equals 11 residues. The CDR3 region is CASSLGQEAFF. In DNA form, the CDR3 reads TGTGCCAGCAGCCTTGGACAGGAAGCTTTCTTT.

This clonotype showed up many times. The chain has TRBV12-3 or TRBV12-4 and TRBJ2-5, with TRBD2 identical over 7 bases. This CDR3 is 15 amino acids long. The J segment lost 5 bases and the V segment lost 5 bases, leaving 11 bases of the junction unmatched. CDR3 sequence reads: CASSPPGPGGETQYF. For the CDR3, the DNA is TGTGCCAGCAGTCCACCGGGGCCGGGGGGTGAGACCCAGTACTTC.

At least ten counts were recorded for this clonotype. This rearrangement joins TRBV20-1 to TRBJ2-5, with a tentative D call TRBD2 (6 bases). The CDR3 is 12 residues long. V shed 6 bases and J shed 1 base, with 9 bases lying between them. From germline, CDR1 is DFQATT and CDR2 SNEGSKA (reference sequence). The CDR3 is CSAGEVQETQYF. The CDR3 DNA is TGCAGTGCGGGGGAGGTCCAAGAGACCCAGTACTTC.

In its sample, this clonotype was seen once. At one end the junction does not follow the germline gene, possibly because of a read error. CDR3 DNA: TGCAGCGCCCGGACAGGGATGACGACTGAAACTTTCTTT. This encodes CSARTGMTTETFF. The chain has TRBV29-1 and TRBJ1-1; TRBD1 matches 8 bases. The CDR3 runs to 13 residues. The germline V gene encodes CDR1 SQVTM and CDR2 ANQGSEA.

V is TRBV7-9 and J is TRBJ2-2; 11 bases fit TRBD2. After removal of 5 bases from V and 2 bases from J, the junction contained 7 bases not matched to a gene. The CDR3 loop spans 17 amino acids. The V gene's germline CDR1 is SEHNR and CDR2 FQNEAQ (reference sequence). The CDR3 DNA reads as TGTGCCAGCAGCGGAAAGCGACTAGCGGGAAACACCGGGGAGCTGTTTTTT. It translates to CASSGKRLAGNTGELFF.

This clonotype was detected only a few times. The junction departs from germline at one end; a sequencing error may be responsible. The chain joins TRBV7-7 to TRBJ2-7; 12 positions agree with TRBD2. This CDR3 comprises 15 residues. Germline V gives CDR1 SSHAT, CDR2 FNYEAQ (reference sequence). The CDR3 nucleotides read TGTGCTAGCAGCGAGGGACTAGCGGGTGACTACGAGCAGTACTTC. It yields the protein CASSEGLAGDYEQYF.

The table lists this clonotype with many counts. The chain has TRBV6-5 and TRBJ2-3; D gene unclear. Germline V gene sequence: CDR1 MNHEY, CDR2 SVGAGI. Trimming pared 3 bases from V and 1 base from J, leaving 5 bases between. This CDR3 contains 13 residues. This CDR3 is CASSYGGTDTQYF. CDR3 in DNA: TGTGCCAGCAGTTATGGGGGCACAGATACGCAGTATTTT.

The sample holds many counts of this clonotype. The V call is TRBV20-1, the J call TRBJ2-7, with TRBD2 matching over 10 bases. CDR3 length: 14 residues. The germline gives CDR1 DFQATT, CDR2 SNEGSKA (reference sequence). J gave up 2 bases and V 5 bases, and 6 bases lay outside the gene matches. CDR3 amino acids: CSAQGLAVTYEQYF. The DNA of the CDR3 is TGCAGTGCTCAAGGACTAGCGGTTACCTACGAGCAGTACTTC.

The chain carries TRBV27 and TRBJ2-7; D is possibly TRBD1 or TRBD2 (6 bases each). V shed 4 bases and J shed 5 bases, with 18 bases lying between them. The length of the CDR3 is 15 residues. Germline V lookup: CDR1 MNHEY, CDR2 SMNVEV (reference sequence). The CDR3 sequence: CASSSPTRGTHEQYF. CDR3 bases: TGTGCCAGCAGTTCCCCGACTAGGGGGACCCACGAGCAGTACTTC.

This clonotype was seen many times. This rearrangement joins TRBV7-9 to TRBJ2-5; perhaps TRBD2 as D (5 bases). Germline V lookup: CDR1 SEHNR, CDR2 FQNEAQ (reference sequence). The CDR3 runs to 16 residues. V was shortened by 1 base and J by 0 bases, with 12 bases between the two germline ends. The CDR3 region is CASSLVFGINQETQYF. In DNA, the CDR3 is TGTGCCAGCAGCTTAGTGTTCGGGATCAACCAAGAGACCCAGTACTTC.

The J gene is TRBJ2-7, the V gene TRBV3-1; 7 bases line up with TRBD1. With 2 bases clipped from V and 2 bases from J, the junction kept 3 bases outside the gene matches. There are 14 residues in the CDR3. CDR1 is LGHDT, CDR2 YNNKEL, per germline (reference sequence). This CDR3 is CASSQKGQTYEQYF. The CDR3 bases are TGTGCCAGCAGCCAAAAGGGACAGACCTACGAGCAGTACTTC.

The genes are TRBV2 and TRBJ1-1; D call uncertain. Germline CDR1 SNHLY, CDR2 FYNNEI. The CDR3 loop spans 13 amino acids. The V and J ends lost 1 base and 6 bases respectively, with 9 bases between them. The CDR3, as DNA: TGTGCCAGCAGTGAAGGGCTAGTAGCTGAAGCTTTCTTT. It specifies CASSEGLVAEAFF.

The chain has TRBV6-1 and TRBJ2-7; either TRBD1 or TRBD2 may fit D (5 bases each). Germline CDR1 MNHNS, CDR2 SASEGT. This CDR3 is 13 amino acids long. Deletions cut 3 bases from V and 3 bases from J, with 9 bases between. CDR3 protein: CASSDGGNYEQYF. The DNA for the CDR3 is TGTGCCAGCAGTGATGGGGGTAACTACGAGCAGTACTTC.